One and the same sample provided the 22 T cell receptor beta chains below, sequenced in a study of siplizumab effects on memory and regulatory T cells. Sequencing used immunoSEQ multiplex PCR; TCRdb keeps in-frame clones, though not all of them. This table has around 110,000 clones, around 94% appearing once. Material: non-Treg CD4+ T cells sorted from blood. These receptor sequences come from a human donor in good health.

The chain couples TRBV5-1 to TRBJ2-3; TRBD1 might be the D (5 bases). V lost 5 bases, J lost 4 bases, and 11 bases lay in between. The length of the CDR3 is 13 residues. The germline V gene encodes CDR1 SGHRS and CDR2 YFSETQ. This chain's CDR3 is CASRTDSPDTQYF. CDR3 nucleotides: TGCGCCAGCAGGACCGACAGCCCAGATACGCAGTATTTT.

V gene TRBV5-1 combines with J gene TRBJ2-5; D remains ambiguous. From germline, CDR1 is SGHRS and CDR2 YFSETQ. This CDR3 contains 15 residues. V dropped 2 bases and J dropped 1 base, with 12 bases sitting between them. CDR3 region: CASSFAGLSQETQYF. The CDR3 DNA follows: TGCGCCAGCAGCTTTGCAGGTCTCTCCCAAGAGACCCAGTACTTC.

CDR3: CARSTGSTQYF. The CDR3 DNA reads TGTGCCAGATCCACCGGGAGTACGCAGTATTTT. The rearrangement uses TRBV7-9 and TRBJ2-3; D may be TRBD2 (6 bases). Looked up from germline, CDR1 is SEHNR and CDR2 is FQNEAQ (reference sequence). V was pared by 9 bases and J by 8 bases, with 12 bases between. This CDR3 comprises 11 residues.

For this clone: The same CDR3 arises from other DNA sequences in this sample as well. This chain joins TRBV19 and TRBJ2-5; TRBD1 matches at 8 bases. The junction had 3 bases not matched to a gene; V was cut back by 7 bases and J by 2 bases. This CDR3 has 13 amino acids. Germline V CDR1 and CDR2: LNHDA, SQIVND (reference sequence). CDR3 nucleotide sequence: TGTGCCAGTAACCAGGGGGCTCAAGAGACCCAGTACTTC. As protein: CASNQGAQETQYF.

This clone was recorded only once. V usage is TRBV9 and J usage is TRBJ2-7; 11 nucleotides line up with TRBD1. J gave up 6 bases and V 4 bases, and 12 bases lay outside the gene matches. The CDR3 covers 16 residues. Germline V gene sequence: CDR1 SGDLS, CDR2 YYNGEE. The CDR3 reads CASSRAEGQGASEQYF. The CDR3 nucleotides are TGTGCCAGCAGCAGAGCCGAAGGACAGGGGGCGAGCGAGCAGTACTTC.

V usage is TRBV13 and J usage is TRBJ2-1; D is unclear. Germline CDR1 and CDR2: PRHDT and FYEKMQ (reference sequence). V was trimmed by 2 bases and J by 4 bases, leaving 0 bases between them. The CDR3 totals 11 residues. CDR3 bases: TGTGCCAGCAGCTTATACAATGAGCAGTTCTTC. This codes for CASSLYNEQFF.

This rearrangement joins TRBV27 to TRBJ1-6; D unresolved. The V end was cut by 5 bases, the J end by 9 bases, with 8 bases between. The germline V gene has CDR1 MNHEY and CDR2 SMNVEV (reference sequence). The CDR3 consists of 12 residues. CDR3 DNA sequence: TGTGCCAGCAGTGTCACTGGTTCACCCCTCCACTTT. This translates into CASSVTGSPLHF.

The chain employs TRBV6-1 and TRBJ2-7; D may be TRBD2 (6 bases). Per the germline V gene, CDR1 is MNHNS and CDR2 is SASEGT. V lost 10 bases and J 3 bases, leaving 16 bases between the germline ends. The length of the CDR3 is 13 residues. The CDR3 loop reads CATRRGMNYEQYF. In nucleotides, the CDR3 is TGTGCCACCCGTCGGGGGATGAACTACGAGCAGTACTTC.

This chain connects TRBV13 to TRBJ1-1; unclear D gene. Germline V CDR1 and CDR2: PRHDT, FYEKMQ (reference sequence). V lost 1 base, J lost 7 bases, and 10 bases lay in between. This CDR3 region has 13 residues. For the CDR3, the DNA is TGTGCCAGCAGCTTAGCTAGTCTGCTTGAAGCTTTCTTT. Protein sequence: CASSLASLLEAFF.

The chain uses TRBV18 and TRBJ2-7; 7 bases agree with TRBD1. Trimming took 4 bases from V and 6 from J; bases not matched to a gene: 6. The CDR3 has 13 amino acids. Germline assignment: CDR1 KGHSH and CDR2 LQKENI. DNA for the CDR3: TGTGCCAGCTCACTCGACAGGGTAGGCGAGCAGTACTTC. The encoded protein is CASSLDRVGEQYF.

The V call is TRBV2, the J call TRBJ2-2; TRBD1 matches at 8 bases. CDR1 is SNHLY and CDR2 is FYNNEI in the germline V gene. Trimming cost V 2 bases and J 6 bases; bases outside gene matches: 5. The CDR3 length is 15 residues. The CDR3 DNA sequence: TGTGCCAGCAGTGAACGGCAGGGGGCTGCCGGGGAGCTGTTTTTT. Residues: CASSERQGAAGELFF.

The chain joins TRBV2 to TRBJ1-1; 7 bases agree with TRBD1. The CDR3 extends over 14 amino acids. The germline CDR1 and CDR2 sequences are SNHLY and FYNNEI. With V trimmed by 7 bases and J by 6 bases, 11 bases remained unmatched. The CDR3 loop is CASNSRGRIAEAFF. The DNA of the CDR3 is TGTGCCAGCAATTCTAGGGGGCGGATAGCTGAAGCTTTCTTT.

The V and J genes are TRBV5-1 and TRBJ1-4, with D uncertain. The CDR3 loop spans 14 amino acids. The V and J ends lost 3 bases and 0 bases respectively, with 6 bases between them. Germline V gene data show CDR1 as SGHRS and CDR2 as YFSETQ. The CDR3 protein is CASSSDSTNEKLFF. The CDR3, as DNA: TGCGCCAGCAGCTCGGATTCAACTAATGAAAAACTGTTTTTT.

V and J are TRBV4-1 and TRBJ1-2; 7 nucleotides match TRBD1. The CDR3 is made up of 16 amino acids. Trimming at V came to 3 bases and at J to 4 bases, leaving 11 bases not matched to a gene. Germline V CDR1 and CDR2: MGHRA, YSYEKL. The CDR3 region is CASSQPGTEDFYGYTF. The CDR3 coding sequence is TGCGCCAGCAGCCAGCCCGGGACAGAAGATTTCTATGGCTACACCTTC.

The chain couples TRBV9 to TRBJ2-3; TRBD2 matches at 9 bases. With V trimmed by 4 bases and J by 2 bases, 8 bases remained unmatched. Germline V lookup: CDR1 SGDLS, CDR2 YYNGEE. This CDR3 contains 16 residues. The chain's CDR3 is CASSPRGGQNTDTQYF. The CDR3 DNA reads TGTGCCAGCAGCCCGCGGGGGGGTCAAAACACAGATACGCAGTATTTT.

This clone is a singleton in its sample. The chain has TRBV19 and TRBJ2-7, with TRBD1 as a possible D gene (5 bases). This CDR3 comprises 12 residues. CDR1 is LNHDA, CDR2 SQIVND, per germline (reference sequence). V lost 6 bases and J lost 3, with 9 bases in between. The DNA for the CDR3 is TGTGCCAGTAGCAATCAGGGCTACGAGCAGTACTTC. Translating gives CASSNQGYEQYF.

CDR3 nucleotides: TGCGCCAGCAGCTTTGGACAGGGAACCTACAATGAGCAGTTCTTC. This gives the protein CASSFGQGTYNEQFF. This chain uses TRBV5-1 with TRBJ2-1; 8 bases fit TRBD1. Germline V gene data show CDR1 as SGHRS and CDR2 as YFSETQ. The CDR3 contains 15 residues. V trimming: 2 bases; J trimming: 2 bases; junction bases outside the gene matches: 3.

The CDR3 here is CASSRPPGTTNTGELFF. The DNA for the CDR3 is TGTGCCAGCAGTCGTCCCCCTGGAACAACGAACACCGGGGAGCTGTTTTTT. The gene calls are TRBV11-1 and TRBJ2-2; D not resolved. The CDR3 runs 17 residues. Trimming removed 6 bases from V and 0 bases from J, with 17 bases in between. Germline values: CDR1 SGHAT, CDR2 FQDESV (reference sequence).

The V gene is TRBV12-5, the J gene TRBJ2-1, with no clear D. Germline V CDR1 and CDR2: LGHNT, FRNRAP. Trimming pared 4 bases from V and 7 bases from J, leaving 14 bases between. This CDR3 is built from 14 residues. The DNA of the CDR3 is TGTGCTAGTGGTTCCCCGGATACCGTAAATGAGCAGTTCTTC. Its protein is CASGSPDTVNEQFF.

In this sample, this clone turned up once. The chain employs TRBV5-6 and TRBJ2-3, with D possibly TRBD2 on 7 matching bases. Per the germline V gene, CDR1 is SGHDT and CDR2 is YYEEEE. With 4 bases removed from V and 5 bases from J, the gap between germline ends came to 14 bases. CDR3 size: 14 residues. CDR3 in DNA: TGTGCCAGCAGCCCCGAAGGGGGGGGAGATACGCAGTATTTT. The encoded protein is CASSPEGGGDTQYF.

This clone appeared a single time. The V gene is TRBV6-5, the J gene TRBJ1-4; perhaps TRBD1 as D (5 bases). Germline V gene sequence: CDR1 MNHEY, CDR2 SVGAGI. This CDR3 spans 14 amino acids. Trimming stripped 2 bases from V and 5 bases from J, with 9 bases between. The CDR3 sequence is CASSYLGPNEKLFF. CDR3 DNA: TGTGCCAGCAGTTACCTGGGACCGAATGAAAAACTGTTTTTT.

The chain couples TRBV27 to TRBJ2-7; possibly TRBD1 or TRBD2 for D (5 bases each). CDR1 is MNHEY and CDR2 is SMNVEV in the germline V gene (reference sequence). V was pared by 0 bases and J by 4 bases, with 16 bases between. The CDR3 length is 16 residues. Written as DNA, the CDR3 is TGTGCCAGCAGTTTATCGCGCGGGTCTGGGGCTTACGAGCAGTACTTC. Translation: CASSLSRGSGAYEQYF.